The 24 T cell receptor beta chains in this list originate from one sample, sequenced in a study of shared clonotypes between healthy human individuals. TCRdb keeps only in-frame clones here, not all; method: immunoSEQ multiplex PCR. There are about 2 million clones in the sample; 95% occur only once, and 0.1% to 0.15% lies in the top ten. What was sequenced was naive CD4+ T cells sorted from blood. Subset specified: CD45RA+ positively selected. The source is a man in his late teens or twenties in good health.

The genes are TRBV10-3 and TRBJ2-1; a weak D match, TRBD1 (6 bases). The ends were cut back, 3 bases at V and 1 base at J, with 13 bases in the middle. The germline gives CDR1 ENHRY, CDR2 SYGVKD. The CDR3 has 16 amino acids. The CDR3 is CAISDFGGGSYNEQFF. CDR3 DNA: TGTGCCATCAGTGATTTTGGGGGCGGATCCTACAATGAGCAGTTCTTC.

The V and J genes are TRBV5-1 and TRBJ2-7, with TRBD1 identical over 10 bases. CDR3 length equals 15 residues. V shed 4 bases and J 3 bases; nucleotides not matched to a gene: 7. Germline V gene sequence: CDR1 SGHRS, CDR2 YFSETQ. In nucleotides, the CDR3 is TGCGCCAGCAGCCACCGGGACAGGGGTGTCTACGAGCAGTACTTC. Its protein is CASSHRDRGVYEQYF.

Notes on this clone: Other DNA sequences in this sample translate to the same CDR3. V gene TRBV6-6 combines with J gene TRBJ2-1, with unresolved D. Germline loops: CDR1 MNHNY, CDR2 SVGAGI (reference sequence). The CDR3 loop spans 11 amino acids. Trimming pared 5 bases from V and 7 bases from J, leaving 6 bases between. The CDR3 bases are TGTGCCAGCAGTCCGGCAAATGAGCAGTTCTTC. This sequence encodes CASSPANEQFF.

The chain combines TRBV7-9 with TRBJ2-5; D call uncertain. V was cut by 2 bases and J by 2 bases, with 15 bases left in between. This CDR3 is built from 16 residues. Germline CDR1 and CDR2: SEHNR and FQNEAQ (reference sequence). CDR3 nucleotides: TGTGCCAGCAGCTTACTCCGGCCAGTAGAACAAGAGACCCAGTACTTC. This encodes CASSLLRPVEQETQYF. The full variable domain, completed using reference TRBV7-9 and TRBJ2-5, is DTGVSQNPRHKITKRGQNVTFRCDPISEHNRLYWYRQTLGQGPEFLTYFQNEAQLEKSRLLSDRFSAERPKGSFSTLEIQRTEQGDSAMYLCASSLLRPVEQETQYFGPGTRLLVL.

The V gene is TRBV5-4, the J gene TRBJ1-1, with D unclear. The CDR3 loop spans 16 amino acids. CDR1 is SGHNT and CDR2 is YYREEE in the germline V gene (reference sequence). V lost 0 bases, J lost 0 bases, and 12 bases lay in between. The CDR3 DNA follows: TGTGCCAGCAGCTTGGGAGGTCTGGAGTTGAACACTGAAGCTTTCTTT. Protein: CASSLGGLELNTEAFF. The entire variable domain, with the rest obtained from reference TRBV5-4 and TRBJ1-1, is as follows: ETGVTQSPTHLIKTRGQQVTLRCSSQSGHNTVSWYQQALGQGPQFIFQYYREEENGRGNFPPRFSGLQFPNYSSELNVNALELDDSALYLCASSLGGLELNTEAFFGQGTRLTVV.

Turning to this clone: The identical CDR3 is also encoded by other nucleotide sequences in the sample. V usage is TRBV20-1 and J usage is TRBJ2-1; D is ambiguous. The germline CDR1 and CDR2 sequences are DFQATT and SNEGSKA (reference sequence). The V end lost 1 base, the J end lost 8 bases, and 3 bases lay between the germline ends. This CDR3 is 10 amino acids long. CDR3 coding DNA: TGCAGTGCTAGAGGTGATGAGCAGTTCTTC. Translation: CSARGDEQFF.

The chain links TRBV28 to TRBJ2-5, with 12 positions matching TRBD2. The germline V gene encodes CDR1 MDHEN and CDR2 SYDVKM. The CDR3 is 17 amino acids. J was trimmed by 5 bases and V by 4 bases; bases with no gene match: 11. CDR3 protein: CASSSTSGGRVWETQYF. Here the CDR3 DNA reads TGTGCCAGCAGTTCGACTAGCGGGGGAAGAGTATGGGAGACCCAGTACTTC.

In its sample, this clone was seen once. The chain is built from TRBV7-9 and TRBJ2-2, with TRBD2 identical over 8 bases. CDR3 length equals 14 residues. The germline CDR1 and CDR2 sequences are SEHNR and FQNEAQ (reference sequence). The CDR3 spells CLLAGRLPKPELFF. The CDR3 nucleotides read TGTCTATTAGCGGGGAGACTCCCAAAACCGGAGCTGTTTTTT. Using reference TRBV7-9 and TRBJ2-2 for the parts outside the CDR3, the full variable domain is DTGVSQNPRHKITKRGQNVTFRCDPISEHNRLYWYRQTLGQGPEFLTYFQNEAQLEKSRLLSDRFSAERPKGSFSTLEIQRTEQGDSAMYLCLLAGRLPKPELFFGEGSRLTVL.

The chain carries TRBV5-4 and TRBJ2-7, with 10 nucleotides matching TRBD2. CDR3 size: 14 residues. Germline CDR1 SGHNT, CDR2 YYREEE (reference sequence). Trimming removed 4 bases from V and 5 bases from J; junction bases left unmatched: 6. This chain's CDR3 is CASSPSSGRDEQYF. The CDR3 coding sequence is TGTGCCAGCAGCCCCTCCAGCGGGAGGGACGAGCAGTACTTC.

Concerning this clone itself: At the DNA level, this CDR3 is encoded by other sequences in the same sample as well. This chain links TRBV30 with TRBJ1-4; D is ambiguous. The CDR3 sequence is 11 residues long. V lost 0 bases and J 7 bases, leaving 3 bases between the germline ends. CDR1 is GTSNPN and CDR2 is SVGIG in the germline V gene (reference sequence). The CDR3 region has the DNA TGTGCCTGGAGTGTAACTGAAAAACTGTTTTTT. Translating gives CAWSVTEKLFF.

This sequence joins TRBV7-9 and TRBJ2-5, with 9 bases matching TRBD1. Trimming at V came to 7 bases and at J to 6 bases, leaving 12 bases not matched to a gene. The germline V gene encodes CDR1 SEHNR and CDR2 FQNEAQ (reference sequence). CDR3 length: 15 residues. Here the CDR3 reads CASTDTDRGKKTQYF. DNA for the CDR3: TGTGCCAGCACTGACACGGACAGGGGCAAGAAGACCCAGTACTTC. Together with reference TRBV7-9 and TRBJ2-5, the CDR3 gives the full variable domain: DTGVSQNPRHKITKRGQNVTFRCDPISEHNRLYWYRQTLGQGPEFLTYFQNEAQLEKSRLLSDRFSAERPKGSFSTLEIQRTEQGDSAMYLCASTDTDRGKKTQYFGPGTRLLVL.

The chain links TRBV27 to TRBJ1-1, with TRBD1 matching over 9 bases. The CDR3 sequence is 15 residues long. J lost 1 base, V lost 6 bases, and 6 bases had no gene match. CDR1 and CDR2 (germline): MNHEY, SMNVEV (reference sequence). CDR3 DNA sequence: TGTGCCAGCAGCAGACAGGGGGTCGGGAACACTGAAGCTTTCTTT. It specifies CASSRQGVGNTEAFF.

The chain employs TRBV9 and TRBJ2-5; D is possibly TRBD1 or TRBD2 (5 bases each). There are 17 residues in the CDR3. Germline CDR1 SGDLS, CDR2 YYNGEE. With 1 base removed from V and 4 bases from J, the gap between germline ends came to 20 bases. This CDR3 is CASSVRGTPGQGETQYF. CDR3 sequence (DNA): TGTGCCAGCAGCGTAAGGGGTACCCCGGGGCAGGGAGAGACCCAGTACTTC.

This chain connects TRBV5-6 to TRBJ1-5; tentative D call: TRBD1 (6 bases). Germline CDR1 is SGHDT and CDR2 is YYEEEE. The CDR3 is 15 residues long. Trimming shortened V by 4 bases and J by 5 bases, and 16 bases separated the two germline ends. The CDR3 reads CASSQAVGGHQPQHF. The DNA of the CDR3 is TGTGCCAGCAGCCAGGCGGTGGGGGGCCATCAGCCCCAGCATTTT.

The J gene is TRBJ2-3, the V gene TRBV4-2; possible D gene TRBD2, 6 bases. Germline V gives CDR1 LGHNA, CDR2 YNFKEQ. V was shortened by 5 bases and J by 1 base, with 13 bases between the two germline ends. The CDR3 is 15 residues long. CDR3 coding DNA: TGTGCCAGCAGCGGGGACGGAGGGGGCACAGATACGCAGTATTTT. Its protein is CASSGDGGGTDTQYF.

The chain links TRBV7-2 to TRBJ2-1, with D possibly being TRBD1 or TRBD2 (5 bases each). V was shortened by 2 bases and J by 1 base, with 15 bases between the two germline ends. CDR3 length: 17 amino acids. CDR1 and CDR2 from the germline V gene are SGHTA and FQGNSA. CDR3 protein: CASSLMPTGTSYNEQFF. The CDR3 DNA reads as TGTGCCAGCAGCTTAATGCCCACCGGGACGTCCTACAATGAGCAGTTCTTC.

The chain carries TRBV10-3 and TRBJ1-3; D is possibly TRBD1 (5 bases). Germline V lookup: CDR1 ENHRY, CDR2 SYGVKD. The V end lost 8 bases, the J end lost 3 bases, and 11 bases lay between the germline ends. There are 13 residues in the CDR3. Written as DNA, the CDR3 is TGTGCCATCTCCGGGGGTCTTGGAAACACCATATATTTT. Encoded protein: CAISGGLGNTIYF.

CDR3 sequence (DNA): TGTGCCAGCAGCTTGGGGAGGTCTGCAACTAATGAAAAACTGTTTTTT. Protein: CASSLGRSATNEKLFF. The V gene is TRBV7-9, the J gene TRBJ1-4; D not certain. In germline, CDR1 is SEHNR, CDR2 FQNEAQ (reference sequence). V lost 3 bases, J lost 0 bases, and 11 bases lay in between. The CDR3 loop spans 16 amino acids.

This chain links TRBV19 with TRBJ1-5; D not resolved. In germline, CDR1 is LNHDA, CDR2 SQIVND (reference sequence). The ends were cut back, 9 bases at V and 1 base at J, with 19 bases in the middle. The CDR3 covers 16 residues. CDR3 amino acids: CASPIGPGLSNQPQHF. The CDR3 DNA is TGTGCCAGCCCGATAGGTCCGGGTTTGAGCAATCAGCCCCAGCATTTT.

V is TRBV10-2 and J is TRBJ1-4; TRBD1 is a possible D gene (5 bases). Looked up from germline, CDR1 is WSHSY and CDR2 is SAAADI. The CDR3 has 16 residues. Trimming took off 4 bases at V and 5 bases at J, with 17 bases between the two ends. The CDR3 reads CASSGKSGTRNEKLFF. CDR3 sequence (DNA): TGCGCCAGCAGTGGAAAATCCGGGACTCGGAATGAAAAACTGTTTTTT.

This clone occurred once. The CDR3, as DNA: TGCGCCAGCAGCCGCGACGTCGTAGGGTTCGGCGAGCAGTACTTC. Its translation is CASSRDVVGFGEQYF. The chain combines TRBV4-1 with TRBJ2-7; D is ambiguous. The germline CDR1 and CDR2 sequences are MGHRA and YSYEKL. This CDR3 is 15 amino acids long. The V end lost 4 bases, the J end lost 6 bases, and 19 bases lay between the germline ends.

This chain uses TRBV18 with TRBJ1-2; D not resolved. This CDR3 comprises 14 residues. Trimming cost V 1 base and J 4 bases, with 10 bases left between them. Germline assignment: CDR1 KGHSH and CDR2 LQKENI. CDR3 region: CASSPRSEGYGYTF. CDR3 nucleotide sequence: TGTGCCAGCTCACCACGAAGCGAAGGCTATGGCTACACCTTC.

V is TRBV5-1 and J is TRBJ2-3; D not resolved. Germline lookup yields CDR1 SGHRS and CDR2 YFSETQ. Trimming cost V 1 base and J 3 bases, with 9 bases left between them. The CDR3 runs to 14 residues. CDR3 region: CASSLSELTDTQYF. The CDR3 bases are TGCGCCAGCAGCTTGTCGGAGCTGACAGATACGCAGTATTTT.

The chain couples TRBV9 to TRBJ1-6, with unresolved D. This CDR3 spans 15 amino acids. Germline-derived CDR1 and CDR2 are SGDLS and YYNGEE. V gave up 4 bases and J gave up 1 base, with 9 bases separating them. Written as DNA, the CDR3 is TGTGCCAGCAGCCCAGGCCAATCCTATAATTCACCCCTCCACTTT. Translated, it gives CASSPGQSYNSPLHF.